This T cell receptor (beta chain) was identified during a study of regulatory T cells in long-lasting Graves disease. Turning to the study itself: Graves' disease counted as persistent after over 5 years of antithyroid drugs with positive TSH receptor antibodies.

This clonotype was recorded at least ten times. CDR3-region Arm-PCR and iRepertoire HTBI primers produced the TCR beta libraries. TCRdb re-called the multiplex PCR reads through MiXCR, storing one row per CDR3 protein. The sample carries 650,000 to 850,000 distinct CDR3 sequences, approximately 31% recorded once. Time point of the sample: persistent/refractory GD, antithyroid drugs over 5 years with positive TRAb. From RNA extracted from PBMCs, the TCR library was made. The sequence came from a female donor with Graves disease. Sequenced here: peripheral blood mononuclear cells (PBMCs), sampled when the disease was refractory, from a patient treated with antithyroid drugs.

CDR3 in DNA: TGTGCCAGCGCGCATTCCCGGGGACAGGAAAAACTGTTTTTT. This codes for CASAHSRGQEKLFF. This sequence joins TRBV2 and TRBJ1-4; the match to TRBD1 covers 7 bases. CDR3 length: 14 residues. V shed 8 bases and J 8 bases; nucleotides not matched to a gene: 11. Germline loops: CDR1 SNHLY, CDR2 FYNNEI.